A single sample is the source of the 26 T cell receptor beta chains below, sequenced in a study of T-cell reconstitution after alpha-beta-depleted transplantation in children. During its preparation, the TCRbeta library received unique molecular identifiers. Each CDR3 protein gets one entry after TCRdb re-called the PCR reads with MiXCR. The data show some 600,000 distinct CDR3 sequences, around 17% seen once. The starting material was PBMCs from the stem cell graft donor, obtained from the stem cell graft. The receptors originated from a human donor who donated a stem cell graft to a child with acute myeloid leukemia.

The gene calls are TRBV12-3 or TRBV12-4 and TRBJ1-2; D gene unclear. The CDR3 consists of 16 residues. V was trimmed by 2 bases and J by 2 bases, leaving 15 bases between them. CDR3 protein: CASSLFYSPPNYGYTF. The CDR3 bases are TGTGCCAGCAGTTTATTTTACAGCCCTCCAAACTATGGCTACACCTTC.

Notes on this clonotype: This sequence may be a read error, since a much larger clone differs from it by one base. The rearrangement joins TRBV12-3 or TRBV12-4 to TRBJ1-5; D is perhaps TRBD1 (6 bases). The CDR3 loop spans 15 amino acids. CDR3 nucleotides: TGTGCCAGCAGTTTAGTCGTGGGGGCGGCTCAGCCCCACCATTTT. This encodes CASSLVVGAAQPHHF.

This chain joins TRBV11-2 and TRBJ1-2; 7 nucleotides match TRBD1. Looked up from germline, CDR1 is SGHAT and CDR2 is FQNNGV. CDR3 size: 14 residues. V was pared by 5 bases and J by 6 bases, with 9 bases of the junction left unmatched. Written as DNA, the CDR3 is TGTGCCAGCAGCCCCGGACAGGCTACCAATGGCTACACCTTC. Translated, it gives CASSPGQATNGYTF.

The V call is TRBV5-8, the J call TRBJ2-5; 8 bases agree with TRBD1. The CDR3 length is 15 residues. Looked up from germline, CDR1 is SGHTS and CDR2 is YDEGEE. V gave up 5 bases and J gave up 6 bases; unmatched junction bases: 12. CDR3 sequence: CASRPGQGKLKTQYF. Written as DNA, the CDR3 is TGTGCCAGCAGACCCGGACAGGGCAAGTTGAAGACCCAGTACTTC.

The chain employs TRBV10-3 and TRBJ2-1; 10 nucleotides match TRBD1. This CDR3 region has 15 residues. Trimming took 4 bases from V and 9 from J; bases not matched to a gene: 9. Per germline, CDR1 ENHRY and CDR2 SYGVKD. The CDR3, as DNA: TGTGCCATCAGTGGGGCCGGGACAGGGGTAATTGAGCAGTTCTTC. This gives the protein CAISGAGTGVIEQFF.

This clonotype appeared many times. The rearrangement joins TRBV5-5 to TRBJ2-5; D remains unclear. Trimming took off 0 bases at V and 1 base at J, with 4 bases between the two ends. CDR1 is SGHKS and CDR2 is YYEKEE in the germline V gene (reference sequence). The CDR3 contains 13 residues. CDR3 DNA sequence: TGTGCCAGCAGCTTGGAGGGCCAAGAGACCCAGTACTTC. This encodes CASSLEGQETQYF.

The sample holds a few counts of this clonotype. The genes are TRBV7-9 and TRBJ2-7, with TRBD1 identical over 7 bases. The CDR3 covers 12 residues. Germline V gene data show CDR1 as SEHNR and CDR2 as FQNEAQ (reference sequence). V was pared by 4 bases and J by 6 bases, with 3 bases of the junction left unmatched. For the CDR3, the DNA is TGTGCCAGCAGCTCCCGGACAGGCGAGCAGTACGTC. Protein: CASSSRTGEQYV.

This clonotype came up many times. V gene TRBV5-4 combines with J gene TRBJ1-2; D ambiguous. Trimming took 0 bases from V and 6 from J, leaving 9 bases between them. Per germline, CDR1 SGHNT and CDR2 YYREEE (reference sequence). The CDR3 length is 13 residues. The CDR3 DNA is TGTGCCAGCAGCTTGGCGAGGGAGGATGGCTACACCTTC. Its translation is CASSLAREDGYTF.

This clonotype has at least ten counts. The chain recombines TRBV20-1 with TRBJ1-1; D remains unclear. V shed 7 bases and J shed 0 bases, with 6 bases lying between them. Germline CDR1 reads DFQATT; CDR2 reads SNEGSKA (reference sequence). CDR3 length: 11 residues. This CDR3 is CSVRMNTEAFF. In nucleotides, the CDR3 is TGCAGTGTCCGGATGAACACTGAAGCTTTCTTT.

CDR3 protein: CASRPYGDTGELFF. In DNA, the CDR3 is TGTGCCAGCAGGCCCTACGGGGACACCGGGGAGCTGTTTTTT. This chain joins TRBV12-3 or TRBV12-4 and TRBJ2-2, with D possibly being TRBD2 (5 bases). The ends were cut back, 6 bases at V and 3 bases at J, with 11 bases in the middle. This CDR3 region has 14 residues.

The CDR3 nucleotides read TGTGCCAGCAGCTCTGACGGGACTAGCGGGGCCATAGATACGCAGTATTTT. This encodes CASSSDGTSGAIDTQYF. The genes are TRBV13 and TRBJ2-3; TRBD2 aligns across 13 bases. The CDR3 sequence is 17 residues long. V dropped 4 bases and J dropped 5; count of bases not matched to a gene: 9. The germline CDR1 and CDR2 sequences are PRHDT and FYEKMQ (reference sequence).

The chain combines TRBV20-1 with TRBJ2-1; the match to TRBD2 covers 9 bases. CDR1 and CDR2 (germline): DFQATT, SNEGSKA (reference sequence). The CDR3 contains 16 residues. The CDR3 sequence: CSPGESGGSWRNEQFF. CDR3 in DNA: TGCAGCCCCGGGGAAAGCGGGGGGTCATGGCGGAATGAGCAGTTCTTC.

In this sample, this clonotype turned up many times. The chain combines TRBV20-1 with TRBJ2-5; D unresolved. Germline V gene data show CDR1 as DFQATT and CDR2 as SNEGSKA (reference sequence). The CDR3 totals 14 residues. The V and J ends lost 1 base and 5 bases respectively, with 14 bases between them. The CDR3 reads CSARVAEKQETQYF. Written as DNA, the CDR3 is TGCAGTGCTAGAGTCGCCGAAAAACAGGAGACCCAGTACTTC.

This clonotype was seen at least ten times. J is TRBJ1-2 and V is TRBV29-1, with D maybe TRBD1 (6 bases). CDR3 length: 13 amino acids. V lost 3 bases, J lost 7 bases, and 15 bases lay in between. CDR1 and CDR2 from the germline V gene are SQVTM and ANQGSEA. This CDR3 is CSVDLGVQGGYTF. DNA for the CDR3: TGCAGCGTTGATTTAGGGGTACAGGGTGGCTACACCTTC. The full variable domain, rest sourced from reference TRBV29-1 and TRBJ1-2, is SAVISQKPSRDICQRGTSLTIQCQVDSQVTMMFWYRQQPGQSLTLIATANQGSEATYESGFVIDKFPISRPNLTFSTLTVSNMSPEDSSIYLCSVDLGVQGGYTFGSGTRLTVV.

The CDR3 reads CASSWGDTQETQYF. CDR3 bases: TGTGCCAGCAGTTGGGGGGACACTCAAGAGACCCAGTACTTC. The rearrangement joins TRBV12-3 or TRBV12-4 to TRBJ2-5; TRBD1 or TRBD2 may be the D gene (6 bases each). CDR3 length: 14 residues. Trimming removed 4 bases from V and 2 bases from J, with 11 bases in between.

The rearrangement links TRBV7-3 to TRBJ1-1; no reliable D call. Germline CDR1 and CDR2: SGHTA and FQGTGA. The CDR3 is 13 amino acids. V lost 5 bases to trimming and J lost 7 bases, with 14 bases between them. In DNA, the CDR3 is TGTGCCAGCAGCCGAGAGGACCGATTTGAAGCTTTCTTT. Its protein is CASSREDRFEAFF.

This chain links TRBV11-2 with TRBJ1-6; no definite D call. The CDR3 covers 15 residues. Between the trimmed V and J ends, which lost 0 bases and 6 bases, there was a span of 9 bases. Germline V gene lookup returns CDR1 SGHAT and CDR2 FQNNGV. The CDR3: CASSLDNVVNSPLHF. Written as DNA, the CDR3 is TGTGCCAGCAGCTTAGACAACGTTGTTAATTCACCCCTCCACTTT.

There are many counts of this clonotype. This chain connects TRBV20-1 to TRBJ2-5; 11 bases match TRBD2. The J segment lost 2 bases and the V segment lost 6 bases, leaving 5 bases of the junction unmatched. The CDR3 runs 14 residues. The V gene's germline CDR1 is DFQATT and CDR2 SNEGSKA (reference sequence). CDR3 region: CSAPSGGPQETQYF. The CDR3 region has the DNA TGCAGTGCCCCTAGCGGGGGGCCTCAAGAGACCCAGTACTTC.

This clonotype was observed many times. This sequence joins TRBV15 and TRBJ1-6, with no clear D. V was cut by 0 bases and J by 10 bases, with 10 bases left in between. The CDR3 contains 14 residues. CDR1 and CDR2 (germline): LNHNV, YYDKDF (reference sequence). CDR3 in amino acids: CATSRDSFESPLHF. DNA of the CDR3: TGTGCCACCAGCAGAGACAGCTTTGAGTCACCCCTCCACTTT.

This clonotype was seen many times. V gene TRBV20-1 combines with J gene TRBJ2-1; 8 bases are shared with TRBD2. V was pared by 3 bases and J by 7 bases, with 11 bases of the junction left unmatched. CDR1 is DFQATT and CDR2 is SNEGSKA in the germline V gene (reference sequence). The CDR3 contains 15 residues. Here the CDR3 DNA reads TGCAGTGCTAGCCCGTCTGGAAAGCGGGGGAATGAGCAGTTCTTC. Its translation: CSASPSGKRGNEQFF.

This clonotype was observed at least ten times. The chain recombines TRBV7-2 with TRBJ2-1, with unresolved D. The CDR3 consists of 16 residues. CDR1 is SGHTA and CDR2 is FQGNSA in the germline V gene. Trimming took off 4 bases at V and 2 bases at J, with 15 bases between the two ends. The CDR3 coding sequence is TGTGCCAGCAGCTCGGTATTCGGTTGGCCCTACAATGAGCAGTTCTTC. This encodes CASSSVFGWPYNEQFF.

The table lists this clonotype with a few counts. The gene calls are TRBV9 and TRBJ1-1; the D is unclear. CDR3 size: 15 residues. V was trimmed by 6 bases and J by 0 bases, leaving 15 bases between them. The germline CDR1 and CDR2 sequences are SGDLS and YYNGEE. This chain's CDR3 is CASTKYGQMNTEAFF. For the CDR3, the DNA is TGTGCCAGCACCAAATACGGGCAAATGAACACTGAAGCTTTCTTT.

This clonotype was seen a handful of times. The CDR3 coding sequence is TGTGCCAGCAGCTTATTCGGGAGCGGGGCACAAGAGACCCAGTACTTC. This codes for CASSLFGSGAQETQYF. This chain joins TRBV7-3 and TRBJ2-5; 7 positions agree with TRBD2. V lost 2 bases, J lost 2 bases, and 8 bases stayed unmatched. Germline V gene data show CDR1 as SGHTA and CDR2 as FQGTGA. This CDR3 comprises 16 residues.

Ten or more counts support this clonotype. CDR3: CASAQMGGNEQFF. The CDR3, as DNA: TGCGCCAGCGCTCAGATGGGCGGGAATGAGCAGTTCTTC. The rearrangement links TRBV5-1 to TRBJ2-1; the D gene is possibly TRBD2 (5 bases). Trimming removed 7 bases at V and 7 bases at J, with 15 bases between. CDR3 length: 13 amino acids. CDR1 is SGHRS, CDR2 YFSETQ, per germline.

The chain uses TRBV5-1 and TRBJ1-2; 9 nucleotides agree with TRBD1. Per germline, CDR1 SGHRS and CDR2 YFSETQ. The CDR3 runs to 13 residues. The trim removed 4 bases at V and 8 bases at J, leaving 6 bases unmatched. The CDR3 is CASSVMDRGGYTF. The CDR3 DNA sequence: TGCGCCAGCAGCGTGATGGACAGGGGCGGCTACACCTTC.

This clonotype has ten or more counts. The V and J genes are TRBV20-1 and TRBJ2-7; possibly TRBD2 for D (7 bases). CDR3 length: 15 residues. The germline gives CDR1 DFQATT, CDR2 SNEGSKA (reference sequence). V dropped 0 bases and J dropped 3 bases, with 15 bases sitting between them. The CDR3, as DNA: TGCAGTGCTAGAGATCGGGTCGGGGGGCACTACGAGCAGTACTTC. It codes for CSARDRVGGHYEQYF.